This T cell receptor beta chain was identified in a study of T cell clones after liver transplantation. Here immunoSEQ multiplex PCR was the method, and the copy in TCRdb shows in-frame clones only, minus some. Found here are 75,000 to 95,000 clones, around four fifths of them singletons; the top ten hold less than 2.5%. There are 12 residues in the CDR3. The ends were cut back, 2 bases at V and 10 bases at J, with 11 bases in the middle. Per the germline V gene, CDR1 is MDHEN and CDR2 is SYDVKM. This clonotype was obtained from a human patient who received a liver transplant. The graft donor may account for some of the T cells. Sequences were derived from CD4+ T cells from blood, sampled less than 50 months after liver transplant. This chain connects TRBV28 to TRBJ1-1; D perhaps matches TRBD1 (5 bases). The CDR3, as DNA: TGTGCCAGCAGTTTAATGGGGGTACGAGCTTTCTTT. Translated, it gives CASSLMGVRAFF.